This T cell receptor (beta chain) was sequenced in a study of shared clonotypes between healthy human individuals. Study-wide findings and caveats: Blood alone was sampled, and tissue repertoires likely differ.

The J segment lost 6 bases and the V segment lost 1 base, leaving 9 bases of the junction unmatched. Germline V gene lookup returns CDR1 SGHTA and CDR2 FQGNSA. CDR3 size: 15 residues. Comments on this clone: Its specificity is not known.

The deep-level immunoSEQ assay was used. Using 200 ng DNA, 30,000 to 35,000 T cell genomes, the sorted-subset replicate PCRs were run. The data were produced by immunoSEQ multiplex PCR, yet TCRdb's version contains in-frame clones alone and is incomplete. The sample contains roughly 2.5 million clones, more than 90% of which appear only once. Donation came from healthy HIV-negative adults that had no recent acute infections or vaccinations. V gene TRBV7-2 combines with J gene TRBJ2-7, with 7 positions matching TRBD1. The sequenced material came from naive CD4+ T cells sorted from blood. Stated subset: CD45RA+ positively selected. This TCR came from a man in his late teens or twenties in good health. The CDR3 bases are TGTGCCAGCAGCTTAGGAAGGGACAGCAGCCTCGAGCAGTACTTC. Encoded protein: CASSLGRDSSLEQYF.